This T cell receptor beta chain was identified in a study of T cell responses to AZD1222 COVID-19 vaccine. Study overall: The analysis combined second doses at about 4 or about 12 weeks. Study results and limitations: Mostly white British, mostly female donors; authors suggested clonal diversity may be underestimated. Spike-specific TCR breadth and depth went up after people got two AZD1222 doses.

Method: immunoSEQ multiplex PCR; TCRdb's copy keeps in-frame clones and lacks some. The sample shows 95,000 to 150,000 clones, around 92% of them seen only once. About this clone: Its antigen is undetermined. A read error may produce the germline difference seen at one junction end.

Per the germline V gene, CDR1 is SGHTS and CDR2 is YDEGEE. The CDR3 sequence is 16 residues long. The chain has TRBV5-8 and TRBJ1-6; D is perhaps TRBD1 (6 bases). This clonotype originated in an adult in good health. The specimen comprised peripheral blood, sampled on day 0 of AZD1222 vaccination. Here the CDR3 reads CASSLGAGGYDSPLHF. The DNA of the CDR3 is TGTGCCAGCAGCTTGGGGGCCGGGGGCTATGATTCACCCCTCCACTTT.